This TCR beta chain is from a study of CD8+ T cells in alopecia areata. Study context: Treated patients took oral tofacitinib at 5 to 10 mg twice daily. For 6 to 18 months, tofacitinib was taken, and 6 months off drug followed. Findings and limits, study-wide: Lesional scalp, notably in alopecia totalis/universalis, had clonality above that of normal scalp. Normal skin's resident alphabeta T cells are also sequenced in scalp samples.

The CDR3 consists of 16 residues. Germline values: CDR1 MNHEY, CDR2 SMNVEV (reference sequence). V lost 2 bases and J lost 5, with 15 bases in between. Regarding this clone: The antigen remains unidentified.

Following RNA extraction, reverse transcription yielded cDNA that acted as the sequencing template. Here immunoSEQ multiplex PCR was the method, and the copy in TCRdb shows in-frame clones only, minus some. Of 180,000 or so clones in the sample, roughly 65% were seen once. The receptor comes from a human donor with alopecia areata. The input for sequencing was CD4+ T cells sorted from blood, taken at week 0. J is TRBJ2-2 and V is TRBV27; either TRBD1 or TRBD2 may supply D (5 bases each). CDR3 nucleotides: TGTGCCAGCAGTTTAAAGGGGCGGGCTGGGACCGGGGAGCTGTTTTTT. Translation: CASSLKGRAGTGELFF.